The present T cell receptor (beta chain) was sequenced within a study of molecular identifiers for immune sequencing clone quantification listed by TCRdb under 2018. Regarding the complete study: For a replicate experiment, RNA from about 21,000 or 97,000 naive CD8 T cells was divided into five aliquots, of which four were sequenced. This methods study benchmarked molecular-identifier clustering-based TCR repertoire sequencing (MIDCIRS) and TCR RNA copy counting, using CD8 T cells to do so. Study-level results and caveats: Modeling gave 3 to 3.5 recovered TCR RNA copies per cell versus around 10 by digital PCR, implying around 31% capture efficiency. When barcode sub-clustering was omitted, TCR diversity was inflated by chimeric consensus sequences, with chimeras reaching as high as 47%. The naive libraries included spiked-in Jurkat TCR RNA (about nine copies' worth), and this RNA is not part of the donor repertoire. Highly expanded clone sizes could be underestimated if identical TCR molecules share a barcode. Spiked-in Jurkat TCR RNA equal to a single cell's worth was reported to be detectable even within 1,100,000 naive CD8 T cells. In CMV-specific effector cells, clones with more than 20 RNA copies accounted for over 97% of molecules, whereas in naive cells such clones accounted for under 1%.

Libraries were built with PCR. Reads for this sample came from a NextSeq 500. Preparation of bulk TCR libraries followed a previously described approach, with the TCR primers listed in Table S5. Purification of total RNA was performed with the Qiagen AllPrep DNA/RNA kit. Before analysis, reads from multiple sequencing runs of the same library were pooled. Per the source publication's procedure: Only reads with exact TCR constant sequence were kept, trimmed to 150 nt, and grouped by their 12-nt molecular barcodes. Reads inside each barcode group were sub-clustered using a 15% Levenshtein threshold, and a quality-weighted consensus sequence was constructed for each RNA molecule. Non-functional sequences were filtered out, along with any lower-count sequence sitting one edit away from another sequence. Based on fitting two negative binomial distributions, any barcode sub-cluster with under 20% of the maximum read count was discarded. The raw public data were reprocessed by TCRdb itself: fastp quality trimming at Q25, MiXCR clonotype calling, in-frame beta chains only. Rows matching on CDR3 protein sequence are summarized as one entry with the most common DNA and genes. The V and J calls, along with clone size, are taken from TCRdb and not from the paper's own processing. The table for this sample lists around 94,000 distinct CDR3 sequences; about 35% of them were counted only once. About 9.1% of the sample lies in the top ten.

Naive CD8 T cell libraries were made from around 18,000 to 910,000 sorted cells using 10%, 30% or 50% of purified RNA. Naive CD8 T cells were FACS-sorted as CD8+CD4-CCR7+CD45RA+ on a BD FACSAria II into RLT Plus buffer. Around 11 TCR copies' worth of Jurkat RNA were spiked into roughly 19,000-1,000,000 naive CD8 T cell samples to test detection sensitivity. Enrichment of CD8 T cells was done with RosetteSep CD8+ T Cell Enrichment Cocktail plus Ficoll-Paque, and ACK red cell lysis came afterward. According to the germline V gene, CDR1 reads SGHTA and CDR2 reads FQGTGA. Deletion took 4 bases off V and 3 bases off J, with a span of 9 bases between the germline ends. The CDR3, from cysteine to phenylalanine, totals 13 residues. Just CDR3 DNA is preserved here, 39 bases in frame from base 1. A word on this clonotype: This receptor's antigen is unknown. Base quality data are lacking; no much larger clone is found one base away.

The receptor's source is a human donor in good health. Some libraries in this study had Jurkat cell RNA spiked in. The specimen sequenced was naive CD8+ T cells from blood, with Jurkat cell RNA spiked in. Interpreted using the paper, the cell subset or site label stands for: FACS-sorted CD8+CD4-CCR7+CD45RA+ naive T cells. The chain is made from TRBV7-3 and TRBJ1-1; TRBD1 could be the D gene, as 5 bases match. The sequenced DNA: TGTGCCAGCAGCTGGGGCGGTTACACTGAAGCTTTCTTT. It is translated as CASSWGGYTEAFF.